The 17 T cell receptor beta chains presented below share a single source sample, sequenced in a study of blood T cell repertoires in COVID-19 (dated by TCRdb to about 2020). Libraries were built with the immunoSEQ multiplex PCR assay. TCRdb provides this immuneACCESS table in a form limited to in-frame rearrangements. Some clones are lacking; in checked studies, under half of them reflect an unresolved V gene, and why the rest are absent is not known. Here the sample has over 120,000 clones; about three quarters occur a single time. The ten largest clones capture 2.5% to 3.5% of the sample. The specimen sequenced was PBMCs or T cells enriched from blood (not recorded which). The receptors originated from a woman in her fifties or sixties who had recovered from COVID-19.

This chain joins TRBV7-9 and TRBJ1-3, with D tentatively TRBD1 (6 bases). Trimming shortened V by 2 bases and J by 3 bases, and 11 bases separated the two germline ends. Looked up from germline, CDR1 is SEHNR and CDR2 is FQNEAQ (reference sequence). This CDR3 comprises 15 residues. Here the CDR3 DNA reads TGTGCCAGCAGCTTACTTACAGGGCTTGGAAACACCATATATTTT. It translates to CASSLLTGLGNTIYF.

The chain links TRBV3-1 (or the pseudogene TRBV3-2) to TRBJ2-7; 9 positions agree with TRBD2. The V gene's germline CDR1 is LGHDT and CDR2 YNNKEL (reference sequence). The V segment lost 5 bases and the J segment 5 bases; nucleotides outside the gene matches: 7. The CDR3 is 14 amino acids. CDR3 sequence: CASSLAGARDEQYF. DNA for the CDR3: TGTGCCAGCAGCTTAGCGGGGGCCCGCGACGAGCAGTACTTC.

This clone was counted a few times. The chain uses TRBV11-2 and TRBJ2-6; maybe TRBD1 (5 bases). The CDR3 loop spans 19 amino acids. V was cut by 0 bases and J by 2 bases, with 17 bases left in between. CDR1 is SGHAT, CDR2 FQNNGV, per germline. The CDR3 reads CASSLDRGRVMPGANVLTF. The CDR3 DNA is TGTGCCAGCAGCTTAGATCGAGGCAGGGTGATGCCTGGGGCCAACGTCCTGACTTTC.

The genes are TRBV27 and TRBJ1-1; D is undetermined. Trimming took off 7 bases at V and 1 base at J, with 16 bases between the two ends. Germline CDR1 MNHEY, CDR2 SMNVEV (reference sequence). The CDR3 totals 15 residues. CDR3 sequence (DNA): TGTGCCAGCAAAGAAACCGGGGTACAGAACACTGAAGCTTTCTTT. This gives the protein CASKETGVQNTEAFF.

A word on this clone: This CDR3 is also generated by other DNA sequences in the sample. The genes are TRBV5-5 and TRBJ2-5; TRBD2 agrees at 10 bases. The CDR3 runs to 16 residues. Germline V lookup: CDR1 SGHKS, CDR2 YYEKEE (reference sequence). V shed 0 bases, J shed 1 base, and the junction held 3 bases outside the gene matches. As DNA, the CDR3 is TGTGCCAGCAGCTTGGCCTTAGCGGGGGGCCAAGAGACCCAGTACTTC. Translating gives CASSLALAGGQETQYF.

The V call is TRBV18, the J call TRBJ2-2, with D unresolved. With 1 base removed from V and 0 bases from J, the gap between germline ends came to 12 bases. Germline V gene lookup returns CDR1 KGHSH and CDR2 LQKENI. This CDR3 comprises 17 residues. CDR3 residues: CASSPLPGSANTGELFF. The DNA for the CDR3 is TGTGCCAGCTCACCACTTCCCGGGTCCGCGAACACCGGGGAGCTGTTTTTT. Supplemented by reference TRBV18 and TRBJ2-2, the full variable domain reads NAGVMQNPRHLVRRRGQEARLRCSPMKGHSHVYWYRQLPEEGLKFMVYLQKENIIDESGMPKERFSAEFPKEGPSILRIQQVVRGDSAAYFCASSPLPGSANTGELFFGEGSRLTVL.

J is TRBJ1-2 and V is TRBV7-3; tentative D call: TRBD1 (6 bases). Germline loops: CDR1 SGHTA, CDR2 FQGTGA. The CDR3 covers 14 residues. The V and J ends lost 4 bases and 6 bases respectively, with 15 bases between them. The CDR3 DNA reads as TGTGCCAGCAGCTCCGATGGGACACCAAATGGCTACACCTTC. It is translated as CASSSDGTPNGYTF. Supplemented by reference TRBV7-3 and TRBJ1-2, the full variable domain reads GAGVSQTPSNKVTEKGKYVELRCDPISGHTALYWYRQSLGQGPEFLIYFQGTGAADDSGLPNDRFFAVRPEGSVSTLKIQRTERGDSAVYLCASSSDGTPNGYTFGSGTRLTVV.

This sequence joins TRBV5-1 and TRBJ2-7, with TRBD1 identical over 10 bases. The V segment lost 4 bases and the J segment 3 bases; nucleotides outside the gene matches: 7. Germline values: CDR1 SGHRS, CDR2 YFSETQ. The length of the CDR3 is 15 residues. CDR3 nucleotide sequence: TGCGCCAGCAGCATAGGGACAGGGGTTTTCTACGAGCAGTACTTC. This codes for CASSIGTGVFYEQYF.

Concerning this clone itself: Distinct nucleotide sequences in the sample also encode this CDR3. The chain recombines TRBV3-1 (or the pseudogene TRBV3-2) with TRBJ1-2; D remains ambiguous. This CDR3 has 15 residues. The V gene's germline CDR1 is LGHDT and CDR2 YNNKEL (reference sequence). The V end lost 4 bases, the J end lost 4 bases, and 16 bases lay between the germline ends. CDR3 region: CASSPREAPFYGYTF. CDR3 nucleotide sequence: TGTGCCAGCAGCCCGAGGGAGGCCCCTTTCTATGGCTACACCTTC.

The chain employs TRBV5-4 and TRBJ2-5; 10 bases map to TRBD2. This CDR3 has 14 residues. V was pared by 5 bases and J by 10 bases, with 11 bases of the junction left unmatched. In germline, CDR1 is SGHNT, CDR2 YYREEE (reference sequence). The CDR3, as DNA: TGTGCCAGCAGGGTGGCTAGCGGGGGCCTGAACCAGTACTTC. This translates into CASRVASGGLNQYF.

The chain uses TRBV11-3 and TRBJ1-1; 9 bases line up with TRBD1. The CDR3 extends over 17 amino acids. Per germline, CDR1 SGHNT and CDR2 YENEEA. V was pared by 5 bases and J by 0 bases, with 10 bases of the junction left unmatched. CDR3 coding DNA: TGTGCCAGCAGCCCCGGACAGGGGACCATCATGAACACTGAAGCTTTCTTT. This codes for CASSPGQGTIMNTEAFF. Full variable domain (missing parts from reference TRBV11-3 and TRBJ1-1): EAGVVQSPRYKIIEKKQPVAFWCNPISGHNTLYWYLQNLGQGPELLIRYENEEAVDDSQLPKDRFSAERLKGVDSTLKIQPAELGDSAVYLCASSPGQGTIMNTEAFFGQGTRLTVV.

The chain links TRBV3-1 (or the pseudogene TRBV3-2) to TRBJ1-2; 9 bases line up with TRBD1. The junction had 1 base not matched to a gene; V was cut back by 1 base and J by 4 bases. This CDR3 has 14 residues. Germline V CDR1 and CDR2: LGHDT, YNNKEL (reference sequence). The CDR3 protein is CASSQGDRAYGYTF. In DNA form, the CDR3 reads TGTGCCAGCAGCCAAGGGGACAGGGCCTATGGCTACACCTTC.

The chain links TRBV27 to TRBJ2-1; 9 nucleotides align to TRBD1. This CDR3 has 17 amino acids. Unmatched junction bases numbered 13, after V lost 7 bases and J lost 3 bases. Germline CDR1 is MNHEY and CDR2 is SMNVEV (reference sequence). Here the CDR3 reads CASNAGQGSLGYNEQFF. The CDR3 DNA reads as TGTGCCAGCAACGCGGGACAGGGATCATTGGGCTACAATGAGCAGTTCTTC.

The chain combines TRBV30 with TRBJ1-5, with D tentatively TRBD1 (5 bases). The V and J ends lost 0 bases and 7 bases respectively, with 16 bases between them. CDR1 is GTSNPN, CDR2 SVGIG, per germline (reference sequence). This CDR3 is 15 amino acids long. The CDR3 sequence: CAWSVFGRVGQPQHF. CDR3 DNA: TGTGCCTGGAGTGTATTCGGCAGGGTAGGCCAGCCCCAGCATTTT.

Concerning this clone: With a much larger clone just one base away, this may be a read error. Other DNA sequences in this sample translate to the same CDR3. This chain joins TRBV28 and TRBJ1-1, with unresolved D. The CDR3 has 11 residues. CDR1 is MDHEN and CDR2 is SYDVKM in the germline V gene. CDR3 residues: CASSLGDSAFF. CDR3 bases: TGTGCCAGTAGTTTGGGAGATTCGGCTTTCTTT.

This chain uses TRBV2 with TRBJ2-7, with TRBD1 matching over 8 bases. In germline, CDR1 is SNHLY, CDR2 FYNNEI. This CDR3 has 15 amino acids. V trimming: 6 bases; J trimming: 0 bases; junction bases outside the gene matches: 7. CDR3 DNA: TGTGCCAGCAGATCTAGGACAGGGAGCTCCTACGAGCAGTACTTC. Encoded protein: CASRSRTGSSYEQYF.

The rearrangement links TRBV27 to TRBJ1-2, with D tentatively TRBD1 (6 bases). The germline V and J ends were trimmed by 4 bases and 8 bases, with 14 bases remaining between them. In germline, CDR1 is MNHEY, CDR2 SMNVEV (reference sequence). The CDR3 is made up of 13 amino acids. The CDR3 DNA reads TGTGCCAGCAGTTCGGGCAGGGGAGACGGCTACACCTTC. Translation: CASSSGRGDGYTF.